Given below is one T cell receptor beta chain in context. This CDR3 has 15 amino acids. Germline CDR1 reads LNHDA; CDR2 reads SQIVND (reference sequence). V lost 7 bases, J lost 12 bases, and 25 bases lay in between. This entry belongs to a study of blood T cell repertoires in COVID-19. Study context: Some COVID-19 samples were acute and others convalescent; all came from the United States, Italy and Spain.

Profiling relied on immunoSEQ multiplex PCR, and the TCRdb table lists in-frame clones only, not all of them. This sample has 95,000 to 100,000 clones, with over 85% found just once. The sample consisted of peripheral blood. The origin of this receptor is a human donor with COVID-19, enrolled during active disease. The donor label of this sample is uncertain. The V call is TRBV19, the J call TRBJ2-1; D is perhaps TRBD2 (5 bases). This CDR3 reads CASTIGLSDQTRQFF. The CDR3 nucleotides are TGTGCCAGTACCATAGGGCTTAGCGACCAGACCCGGCAGTTCTTC.